This is a list of T cell receptor beta chains from one sample in a study of T cell responses to AZD1222 COVID-19 vaccine. Clones were read by immunoSEQ multiplex PCR, and TCRdb kept only the in-frame ones, dropping some. The sample yields 97,000 or so clones, around 87% seen once. The sample was peripheral blood, taken on day 0 of AZD1222 vaccination. All receptors come from an adult in good health. Both conserved end residues are part of each CDR3. D genes are given only for firm matches. Expanded clones are given a class, and other clones once, few, many or no size at all.

NA | TRBJ1-6 | TRBV7-9 | NA | TGTGCCAGCAGCTTAGGACAGGTTCTTAATTCACCCCTCCACTTT | CASSLGQVLNSPLHF
TRBD2 | TRBJ2-1 | TRBV2 | NA | TGTGCCAGCAGTGTAAGACTAGCGGGCTACAATGAGCAGTTCTTC | CASSVRLAGYNEQFF
TRBD1 | TRBJ1-3 | TRBV5-4 | NA | TGTGCCAGCAGCAACGGGACAGGGGGCTCTGGAAACACCATATATTTT | CASSNGTGGSGNTIYF
NA | TRBJ2-5 | TRBV7-2 | NA | TGTGCCAGCAGCCATTACCTGCACCCTGAAAGACAGTACCAAGAGACCCAGTACTTC | CASSHYLHPERQYQETQYF
TRBD1 | TRBJ1-2 | TRBV5-4 | NA | TGTGCCAGCAGCACCTGGACAGGGGTTGGTGGCTACACCTTC | CASSTWTGVGGYTF
NA | TRBJ2-7 | TRBV12-3/TRBV12-4 | NA | TGTGCCAGCAGTTTGATTACAGGGAGCGAGCAGTACTTC | CASSLITGSEQYF
NA | TRBJ1-2 | TRBV6-1 | NA | TGTGCCAGCAGTGAGGCAGTCTACTATGGCTACACCTTC | CASSEAVYYGYTF
TRBD2 | TRBJ2-2 | TRBV24-1 | NA | TGTGCCACCAGTGACTCCGGACTAGCGGGAGGGTCCGGGGAGCTGTTTTTT | CATSDSGLAGGSGELFF
NA | TRBJ1-4 | TRBV6-5 | NA | TGTGCCAGCAGTCGGCAGATAACTGAAAAACTGTTTTTT | CASSRQITEKLFF
NA | TRBJ1-2 | TRBV4-3 | NA | TGCGCCAGCAGCCAAGATCTCGCAGGGCCGGGCTACACCTTC | CASSQDLAGPGYTF
NA | TRBJ2-5 | TRBV3-1/TRBV3-2 | NA | TGTGCCAGCAGCCCCAGGAGGGGACGAGAGACCCAGTACTTC | CASSPRRGRETQYF
NA | TRBJ2-7 | TRBV7-9 | once | TGTGCCAGCAGCCCCCCCCCTTGGGCGGGAAGGTCCTACGAGCAGTACTTC | CASSPPPWAGRSYEQYF
NA | TRBJ2-2 | TRBV5-1 | NA | TGCGCCAGCACCCCCCACTCCGGGGGACATACGAACACCGGGGAGCTGTTTTTT | CASTPHSGGHTNTGELFF
TRBD2 | TRBJ2-2 | TRBV28 | NA | TGTGCCAGCAGGCCTCTTCCGGGACTAGCGGGAGCAAGGAACACCGGGGAGCTGTTTTTT | CASRPLPGLAGARNTGELFF
NA | TRBJ2-1 | TRBV28 | few | TGTGCCAGCAGTATCAGGGGCAATGAGCAGTTCTTC | CASSIRGNEQFF
TRBD2 | TRBJ2-2 | TRBV6-5 | NA | TGTGCCAGCAGTTTTAGCGGGGGCGGAAACACCGGGGAGCTGTTTTTT | CASSFSGGGNTGELFF
TRBD1 | TRBJ2-5 | TRBV29-1 | NA | TGCAGCGTGGGACAGGGGGCGAGGGAGACCCAGTACTTC | CSVGQGARETQYF
NA | TRBJ1-1 | TRBV11-2 | NA | TGTGCCAGCAGCGACCGAGGGGATAAGGCTGAAGCTTTCTTT | CASSDRGDKAEAFF
TRBD1 | TRBJ2-5 | TRBV14 | NA | TGTGCCAGCAGCCAATCCGGTGACAGGGTTGCGTGGTGGGGAGAGACCCAGTACTTC | CASSQSGDRVAWWGETQYF
NA | TRBJ1-1 | TRBV14 | NA | TGTGCCAGCAGCCAAAGGGAAACACCGAACACTGAAGCTTTCTTT | CASSQRETPNTEAFF
NA | TRBJ1-2 | TRBV4-1 | NA | TGCGCCAGCAGCCACTCTTTCTCCAAGGGGCTGGAGGACTATGGCTACACCTTC | CASSHSFSKGLEDYGYTF
NA | TRBJ2-1 | TRBV6-1 | NA | TGTGCCAGCAGTGACCAGGGGAGCTCCTACAATGAGCAGTTCTTC | CASSDQGSSYNEQFF
NA | TRBJ2-7 | TRBV6-2/TRBV6-3 | NA | TGTGCCAGCAGTTACCCCCTTGGCGGGGGCAGCTCCTACGAGCAGTACTTC | CASSYPLGGGSSYEQYF